This T cell receptor (beta chain) emerged from a study of radiotherapy plus CTLA-4 blockade in lung cancer. Turning to the study itself: In 18% of patients, objective responses were seen; 31% had disease control. Study conclusions and caveats: After radiotherapy and ipilimumab, tumor-derived clones expanded in peripheral blood. Among reported predictors of response, early blood T cell clone dynamics with interferon-beta performed best.

Sequencing was performed with immunoSEQ multiplex PCR; in TCRdb, only in-frame clones are kept and a portion is missing. The data contain tens of thousands of clones, around 80% of them seen just once; the ten biggest clones take up 4%. Treatment of patients with chemo-refractory metastatic non-small-cell lung cancer consisted of focal radiation plus CTLA-4 blockade with ipilimumab. This clone was counted once. The antigen remains unidentified. CDR1 MNHEY and CDR2 SVGAGI come from the germline V gene. This CDR3 is 14 amino acids long. V lost 0 bases and J 4 bases, leaving 10 bases between the germline ends.

Sequencing used peripheral blood, obtained from a patient treated with radiotherapy plus ipilimumab. The chain links TRBV6-5 to TRBJ2-7; possible D gene TRBD2, 6 bases. The source is a human donor with non-small cell lung cancer who had a partial response to radiotherapy plus ipilimumab. CDR3 amino acids: CASSYSMEGYEQYF. The CDR3 DNA sequence: TGTGCCAGCAGTTACTCGATGGAGGGTTACGAGCAGTACTTC.